This TCR beta chain comes out of a study of blood T cell repertoires in COVID-19. The overall study: The United States, Italy and Spain supplied acute and convalescent COVID-19 samples. PBMCs, B-cell-depleted T cells, or T cells were the source of the cDNA or gDNA that made up the material.

The CDR3 has 17 residues. Trimming pared 6 bases from V and 1 base from J, leaving 21 bases between. CDR1 is SNHLY and CDR2 is FYNNEI in the germline V gene. In the authors' workflow: Reference gene primer amplification gave estimated nucleated cell counts. The data were produced by immunoSEQ multiplex PCR, yet TCRdb's version contains in-frame clones alone and is incomplete. V, J and clone size reflect that table, while D and trimming were determined from the DNA. Here the sample spans approximately 450,000 clones, roughly 90% being singletons. The V and J genes are TRBV2 and TRBJ2-5; TRBD2 might be the D (6 bases). Sequencing input: peripheral blood. The TCR originated in a woman in her 30s with acute or convalescent COVID-19. Here the CDR3 DNA reads TGTGCCAGCAGCTGGGTTATAGCGTTGGGGGGCCAAGAGACCCAGTACTTC. This translates into CASSWVIALGGQETQYF.